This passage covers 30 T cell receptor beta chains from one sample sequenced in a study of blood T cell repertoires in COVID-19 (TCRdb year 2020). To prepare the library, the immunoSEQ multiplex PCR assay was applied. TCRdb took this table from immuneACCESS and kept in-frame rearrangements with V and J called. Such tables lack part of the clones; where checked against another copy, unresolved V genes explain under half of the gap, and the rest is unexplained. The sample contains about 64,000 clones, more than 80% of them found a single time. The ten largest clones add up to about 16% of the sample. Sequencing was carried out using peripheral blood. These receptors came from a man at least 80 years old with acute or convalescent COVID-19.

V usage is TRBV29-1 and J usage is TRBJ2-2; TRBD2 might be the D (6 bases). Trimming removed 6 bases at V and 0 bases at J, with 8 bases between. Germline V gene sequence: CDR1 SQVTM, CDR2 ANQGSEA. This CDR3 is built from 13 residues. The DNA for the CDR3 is TGCAGCGTGGGGGGACCGAACACCGGGGAGCTGTTTTTT. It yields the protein CSVGGPNTGELFF.

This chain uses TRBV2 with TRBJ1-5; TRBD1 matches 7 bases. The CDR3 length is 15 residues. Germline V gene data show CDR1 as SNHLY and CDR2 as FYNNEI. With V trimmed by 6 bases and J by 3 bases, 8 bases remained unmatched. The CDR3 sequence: CASRDRALVNQPQHF. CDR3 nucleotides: TGTGCCAGCAGAGACAGGGCCCTTGTCAATCAGCCCCAGCATTTT.

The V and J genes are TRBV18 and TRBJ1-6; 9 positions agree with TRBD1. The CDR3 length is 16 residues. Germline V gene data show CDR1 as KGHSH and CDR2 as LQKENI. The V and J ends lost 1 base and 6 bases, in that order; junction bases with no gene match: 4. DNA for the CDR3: TGTGCCAGCTCACCACTCCCGGGACAGGGTAATTCACCCCTCCACTTT. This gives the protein CASSPLPGQGNSPLHF.

The CDR3 nucleotides read TGTGCCAGCAGTCGCAACACGGGAACAACTAATGAAAAACTGTTTTTT. Its protein is CASSRNTGTTNEKLFF. The chain joins TRBV7-6 to TRBJ1-4; D unclear. CDR1 and CDR2 (germline): SGHVS, FNYEAQ. CDR3 length: 16 residues. The ends were cut back, 6 bases at V and 0 bases at J, with 14 bases in the middle.

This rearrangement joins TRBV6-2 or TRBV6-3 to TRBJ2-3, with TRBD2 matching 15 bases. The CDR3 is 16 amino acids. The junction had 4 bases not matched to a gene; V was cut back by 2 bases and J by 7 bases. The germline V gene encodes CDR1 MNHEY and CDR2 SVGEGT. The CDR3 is CASSYPGLAGGNTQYF. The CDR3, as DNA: TGTGCCAGCAGTTACCCGGGACTAGCGGGGGGTAATACGCAGTATTTT.

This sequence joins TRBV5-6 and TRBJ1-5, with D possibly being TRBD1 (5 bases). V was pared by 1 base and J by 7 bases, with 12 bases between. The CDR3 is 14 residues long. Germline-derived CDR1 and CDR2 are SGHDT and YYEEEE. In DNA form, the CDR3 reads TGTGCCAGCAGCTTGAAGGGGTGGAACCAGCCCCAGCATTTT. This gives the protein CASSLKGWNQPQHF.

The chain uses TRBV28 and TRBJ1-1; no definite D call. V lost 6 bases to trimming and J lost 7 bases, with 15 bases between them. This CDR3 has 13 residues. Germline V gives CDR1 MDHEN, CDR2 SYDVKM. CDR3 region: CASRSFGSGEAFF. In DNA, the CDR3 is TGTGCCAGCAGGTCTTTTGGGAGCGGTGAAGCTTTCTTT.

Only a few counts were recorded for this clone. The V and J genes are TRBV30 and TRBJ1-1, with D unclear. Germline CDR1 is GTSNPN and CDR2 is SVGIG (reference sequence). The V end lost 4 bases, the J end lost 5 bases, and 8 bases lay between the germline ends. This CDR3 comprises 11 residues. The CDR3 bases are TGTGCCTGGACCCGGAGGACTGAAGCTTTCTTT. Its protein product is CAWTRRTEAFF.

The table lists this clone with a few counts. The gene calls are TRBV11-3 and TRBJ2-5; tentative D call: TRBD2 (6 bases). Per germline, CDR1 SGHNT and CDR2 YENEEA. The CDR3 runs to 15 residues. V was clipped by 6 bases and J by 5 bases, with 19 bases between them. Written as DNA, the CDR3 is TGTGCCAGCAGTCAGGATGGGGGGACGGGGGAGACCCAGTACTTC. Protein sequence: CASSQDGGTGETQYF.

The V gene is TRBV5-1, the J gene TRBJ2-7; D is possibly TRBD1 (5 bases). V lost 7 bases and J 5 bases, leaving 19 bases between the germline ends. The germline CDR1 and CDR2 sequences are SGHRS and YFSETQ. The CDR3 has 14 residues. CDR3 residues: CASGPERGTHEQYF. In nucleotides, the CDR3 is TGCGCCAGCGGACCAGAAAGGGGCACACACGAGCAGTACTTC.

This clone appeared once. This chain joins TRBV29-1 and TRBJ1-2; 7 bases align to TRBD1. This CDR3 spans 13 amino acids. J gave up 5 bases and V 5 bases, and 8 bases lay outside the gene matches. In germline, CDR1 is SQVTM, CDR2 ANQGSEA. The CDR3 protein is CSVPQGGRYGYTF. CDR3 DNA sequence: TGCAGCGTTCCCCAGGGGGGCAGGTATGGCTACACCTTC.

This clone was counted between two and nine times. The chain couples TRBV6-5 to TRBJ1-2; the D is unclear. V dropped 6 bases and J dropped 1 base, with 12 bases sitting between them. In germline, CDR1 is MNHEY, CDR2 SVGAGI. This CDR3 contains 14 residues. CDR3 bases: TGTGCCAGCAGGGGGTGGGAGGGTAACTATGGCTACACCTTC. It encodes CASRGWEGNYGYTF.

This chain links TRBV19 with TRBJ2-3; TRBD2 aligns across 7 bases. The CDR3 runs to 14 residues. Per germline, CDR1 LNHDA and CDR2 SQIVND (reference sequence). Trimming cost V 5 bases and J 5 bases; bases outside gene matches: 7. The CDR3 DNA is TGTGCCAGTAGTGGGGGGACTATCGAAGATACGCAGTATTTT. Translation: CASSGGTIEDTQYF. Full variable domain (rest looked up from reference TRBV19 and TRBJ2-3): DGGITQSPKYLFRKEGQNVTLSCEQNLNHDAMYWYRQDPGQGLRLIYYSQIVNDFQKGDIAEGYSVSREKKESFPLTVTSAQKNPTAFYLCASSGGTIEDTQYFGPGTRLTVL.

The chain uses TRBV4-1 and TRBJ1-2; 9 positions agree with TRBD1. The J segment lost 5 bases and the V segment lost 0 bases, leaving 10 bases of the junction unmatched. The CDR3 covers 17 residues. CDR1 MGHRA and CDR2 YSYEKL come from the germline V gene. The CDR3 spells CASSQDPTGGGWYGYTF. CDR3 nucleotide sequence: TGCGCCAGCAGCCAAGATCCTACAGGGGGCGGTTGGTATGGCTACACCTTC.

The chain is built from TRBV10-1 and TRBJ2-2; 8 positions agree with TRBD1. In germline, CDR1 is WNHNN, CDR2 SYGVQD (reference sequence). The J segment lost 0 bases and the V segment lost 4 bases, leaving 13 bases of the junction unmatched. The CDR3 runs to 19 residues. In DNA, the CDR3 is TGCGCCAGCAGTGCAACCTTTGGGCCGGGACAGGCGAACACCGGGGAGCTGTTTTTT. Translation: CASSATFGPGQANTGELFF.

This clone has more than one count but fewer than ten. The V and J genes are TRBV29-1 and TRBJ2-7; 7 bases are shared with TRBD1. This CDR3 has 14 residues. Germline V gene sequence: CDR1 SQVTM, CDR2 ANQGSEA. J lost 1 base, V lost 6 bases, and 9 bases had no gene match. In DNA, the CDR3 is TGCAGCGTCCGGACTCGACAGGGTTCCTACGAGCAGTACTTC. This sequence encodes CSVRTRQGSYEQYF.

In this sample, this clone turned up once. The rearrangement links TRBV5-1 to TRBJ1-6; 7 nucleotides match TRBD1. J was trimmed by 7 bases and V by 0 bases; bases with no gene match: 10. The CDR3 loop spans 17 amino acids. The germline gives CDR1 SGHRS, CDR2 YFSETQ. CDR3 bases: TGCGCCAGCAGCTTGGCCGCCGTGGGGACAGCAAATTCACCCCTCCACTTT. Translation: CASSLAAVGTANSPLHF.

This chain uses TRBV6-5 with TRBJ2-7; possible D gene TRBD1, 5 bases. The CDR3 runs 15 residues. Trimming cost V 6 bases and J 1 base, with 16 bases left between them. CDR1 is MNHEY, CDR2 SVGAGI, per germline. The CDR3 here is CASRRDREISYEQYF. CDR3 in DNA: TGTGCCAGCAGGCGAGACAGAGAGATTTCCTACGAGCAGTACTTC.

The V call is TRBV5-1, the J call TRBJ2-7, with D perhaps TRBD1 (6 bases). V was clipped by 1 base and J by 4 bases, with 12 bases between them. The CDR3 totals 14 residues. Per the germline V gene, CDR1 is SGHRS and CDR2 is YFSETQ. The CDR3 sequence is CASSLQGTSYEQYF. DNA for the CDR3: TGCGCCAGCAGCTTGCAGGGGACGTCGTACGAGCAGTACTTC.

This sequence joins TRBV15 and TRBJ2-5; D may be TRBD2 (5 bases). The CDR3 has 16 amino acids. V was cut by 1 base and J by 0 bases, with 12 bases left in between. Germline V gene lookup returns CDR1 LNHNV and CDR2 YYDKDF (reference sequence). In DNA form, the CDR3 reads TGTGCCACCAGCAGAGGGGTGGGGAGAAACCAAGAGACCCAGTACTTC. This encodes CATSRGVGRNQETQYF. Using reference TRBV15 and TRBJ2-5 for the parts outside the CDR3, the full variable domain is DAMVIQNPRYQVTQFGKPVTLSCSQTLNHNVMYWYQQKSSQAPKLLFHYYDKDFNNEADTPDNFQSRRPNTSFCFLDIRSPGLGDTAMYLCATSRGVGRNQETQYFGPGTRLLVL.

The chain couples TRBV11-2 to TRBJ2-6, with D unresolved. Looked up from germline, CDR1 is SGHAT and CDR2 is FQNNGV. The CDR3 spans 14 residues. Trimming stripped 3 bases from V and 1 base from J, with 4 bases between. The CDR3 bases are TGTGCCAGCAGCTTTCGGTCTGGGGCCAACGTCCTGACTTTC. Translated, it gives CASSFRSGANVLTF.

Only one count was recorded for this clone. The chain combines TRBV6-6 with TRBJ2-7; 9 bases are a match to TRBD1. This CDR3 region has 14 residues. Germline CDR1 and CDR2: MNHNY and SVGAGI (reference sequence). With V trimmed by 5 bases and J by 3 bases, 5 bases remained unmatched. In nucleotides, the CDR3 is TGTGCCAGCAGTGCATTGGGACAGGGCTACGAGCAGTACTTC. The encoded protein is CASSALGQGYEQYF.

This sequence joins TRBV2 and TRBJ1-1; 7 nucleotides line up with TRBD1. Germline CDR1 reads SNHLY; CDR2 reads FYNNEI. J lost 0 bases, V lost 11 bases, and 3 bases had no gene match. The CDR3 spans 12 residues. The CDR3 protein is CAGQDLNTEAFF. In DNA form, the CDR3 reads TGTGCCGGACAGGACTTGAACACTGAAGCTTTCTTT.

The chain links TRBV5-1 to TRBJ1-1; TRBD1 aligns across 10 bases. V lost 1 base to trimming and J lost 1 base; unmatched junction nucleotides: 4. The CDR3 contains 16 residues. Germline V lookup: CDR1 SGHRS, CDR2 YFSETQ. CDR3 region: CASSLPGTGENTEAFF. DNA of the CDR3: TGCGCCAGCAGCTTGCCCGGGACAGGGGAGAACACTGAAGCTTTCTTT.

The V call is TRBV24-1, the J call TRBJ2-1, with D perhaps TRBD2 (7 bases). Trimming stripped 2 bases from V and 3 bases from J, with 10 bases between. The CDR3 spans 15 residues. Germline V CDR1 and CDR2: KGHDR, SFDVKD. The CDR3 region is CATSDSGGHYNEQFF. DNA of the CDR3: TGTGCCACCAGTGATTCGGGGGGACACTACAATGAGCAGTTCTTC.

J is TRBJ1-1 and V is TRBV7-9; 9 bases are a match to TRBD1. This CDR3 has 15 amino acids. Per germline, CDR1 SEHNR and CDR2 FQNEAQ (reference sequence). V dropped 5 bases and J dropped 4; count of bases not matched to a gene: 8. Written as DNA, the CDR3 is TGTGCCAGCAGCCCGTTACAGGGGGCATTCACTGAAGCTTTCTTT. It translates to CASSPLQGAFTEAFF.

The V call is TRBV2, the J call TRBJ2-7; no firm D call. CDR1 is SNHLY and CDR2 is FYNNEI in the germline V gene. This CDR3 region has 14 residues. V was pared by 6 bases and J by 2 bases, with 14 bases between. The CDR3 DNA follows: TGTGCCAGCAGGACTGGTGGCGGAGCCTACGAGCAGTACTTC. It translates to CASRTGGGAYEQYF.

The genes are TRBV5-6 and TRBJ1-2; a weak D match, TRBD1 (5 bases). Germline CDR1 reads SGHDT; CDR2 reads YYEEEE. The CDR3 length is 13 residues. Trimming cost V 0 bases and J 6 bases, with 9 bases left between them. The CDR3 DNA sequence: TGTGCCAGCAGCTTGGGGGACTCCAATGGCTACACCTTC. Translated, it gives CASSLGDSNGYTF.

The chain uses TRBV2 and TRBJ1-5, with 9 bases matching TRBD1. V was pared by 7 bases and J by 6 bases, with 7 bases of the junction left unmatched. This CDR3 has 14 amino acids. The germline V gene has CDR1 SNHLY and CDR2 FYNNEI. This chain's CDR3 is CASMIQGAGQPQHF. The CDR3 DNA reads TGTGCCAGCATGATACAGGGGGCTGGTCAGCCCCAGCATTTT.

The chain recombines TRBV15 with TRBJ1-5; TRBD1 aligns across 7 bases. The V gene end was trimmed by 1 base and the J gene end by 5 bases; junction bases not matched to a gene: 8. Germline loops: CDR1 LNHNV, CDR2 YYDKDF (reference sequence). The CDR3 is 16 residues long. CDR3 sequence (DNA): TGTGCCACCAGCAGAGCCGACAGGGTGGCCTATCAGCCCCAGCATTTT. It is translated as CATSRADRVAYQPQHF.